Listed below are T cell receptor beta chains from one sample, sequenced in a study of blood T cell repertoires in COVID-19. TCRdb's copy holds only in-frame clones and misses some; the assay was immunoSEQ multiplex PCR. The sample lists fewer than 250,000 clones, under 85% occurring once. The sequencing input was peripheral blood. All receptors come from a human donor in a cohort sampled during active COVID-19. Each CDR3 is given with its conserved first and last residue. Fields, in order: V gene, CDR3 protein.

>TRBV5-4
CASSQPGQGSYEQYF
>TRBV9
CASSVEAGGTQYF
>TRBV28
CASREESKGDYGYTF
>TRBV7-8
CASSFQGATEAFF
>TRBV10-1
CASSETPTGNPYEQYF
>TRBV2
CASLPGGWVGELFF
>TRBV20-1
CSASGSYGYTF
>TRBV5-6
CASSYAGKGTEAFF
>TRBV5-4
CASSWEGTSGGDVTQYF
>TRBV5-1
CASSLDRAVGMNTEAFF
>TRBV28
CASKPPSNQPQHF
>TRBV30
CAWTYGRPSGNTIYF
>TRBV7-2
CASSFIKGEKLFF
>TRBV18
CASSPPQSGANVLTF
>TRBV19
CASSTTGGRTGELFF
>TRBV3-1/TRBV3-2
CASSQDSGANQPQHF
>TRBV6-4
CASSVGGTNTGELFF
>TRBV13
CASSLGQGAGGYTF
>TRBV7-2
CASSLSTGMVRDVVEQFF
>TRBV21-1
CASSKGQGAGGNTIYF
>TRBV9
CASSVVPNPSSYNEQFF
>TRBV19
CASSILISSYEQYF
>TRBV5-5
CASSLGPLNEKLFF